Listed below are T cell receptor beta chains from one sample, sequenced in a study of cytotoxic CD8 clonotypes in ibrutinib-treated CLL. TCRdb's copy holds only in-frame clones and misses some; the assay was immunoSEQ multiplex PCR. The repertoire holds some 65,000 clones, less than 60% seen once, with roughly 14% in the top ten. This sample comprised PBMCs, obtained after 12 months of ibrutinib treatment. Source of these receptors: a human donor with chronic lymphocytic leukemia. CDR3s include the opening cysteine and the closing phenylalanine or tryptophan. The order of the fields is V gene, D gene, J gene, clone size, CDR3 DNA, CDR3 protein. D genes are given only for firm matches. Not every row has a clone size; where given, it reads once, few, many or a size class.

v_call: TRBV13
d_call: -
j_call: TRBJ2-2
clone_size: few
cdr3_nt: TGTGCCAGCAGCTTAGAGTCCGGGGAGCTGTTTTTT
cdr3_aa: CASSLESGELFF

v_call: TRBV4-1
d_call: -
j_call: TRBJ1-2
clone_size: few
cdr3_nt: TGCGCCAGCAGCAGCCCGGCAGGGGCTGGGTATGGCTACACCTTC
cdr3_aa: CASSSPAGAGYGYTF

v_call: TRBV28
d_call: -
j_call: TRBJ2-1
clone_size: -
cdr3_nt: TGTGCCAGCAGTTTTATAGGGGGTGTGAATGAGCAGTTCTTC
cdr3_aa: CASSFIGGVNEQFF

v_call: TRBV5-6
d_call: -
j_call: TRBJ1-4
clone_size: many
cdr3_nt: TGTGCCAGCAGCATGACGGTAAATGAAAAACTGTTTTTT
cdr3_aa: CASSMTVNEKLFF

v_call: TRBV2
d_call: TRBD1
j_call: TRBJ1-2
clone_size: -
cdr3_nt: TGTGCCAGCAGTTACCACGGACAGGGGAATGGCTACACCTTC
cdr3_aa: CASSYHGQGNGYTF

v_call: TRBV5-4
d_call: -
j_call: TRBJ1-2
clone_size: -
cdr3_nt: TGTGCCAGCAGCTTGGGACAGCTCGGGAATCGCTACACCTTC
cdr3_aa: CASSLGQLGNRYTF

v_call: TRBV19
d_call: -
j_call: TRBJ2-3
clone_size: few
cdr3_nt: TGTGCCAGTAGTATTGGCCCAGCGCACACAGATACGCAGTATTTT
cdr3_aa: CASSIGPAHTDTQYF

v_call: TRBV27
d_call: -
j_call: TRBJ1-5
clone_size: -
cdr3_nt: TGTGCCAGCAGTTTACAGGGTCCCCAGGGTCAGCCCCAGCATTTT
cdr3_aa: CASSLQGPQGQPQHF

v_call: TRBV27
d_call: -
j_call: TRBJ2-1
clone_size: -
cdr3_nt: TGTGCCAGCAGTTTAAGGGGCCAGCTCCTTTTCTACAATGAGCAGTTCTTC
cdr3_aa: CASSLRGQLLFYNEQFF

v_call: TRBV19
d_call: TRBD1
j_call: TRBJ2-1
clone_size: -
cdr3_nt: TGTGCCAGTAGTCTGACAGGGGGCTGGATTTATGAGCAGTTCTTC
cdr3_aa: CASSLTGGWIYEQFF

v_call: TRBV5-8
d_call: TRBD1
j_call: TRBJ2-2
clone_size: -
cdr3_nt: TGTGCCAGCAGCCTTGGACAGGGGGCCTCCGGGGAGCTGTTTTTT
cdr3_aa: CASSLGQGASGELFF

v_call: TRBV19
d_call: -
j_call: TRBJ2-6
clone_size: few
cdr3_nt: TGTGCCAGTAGTTTCACAGGGTCTGGGGCCAACGTCCTGACTTTC
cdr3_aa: CASSFTGSGANVLTF

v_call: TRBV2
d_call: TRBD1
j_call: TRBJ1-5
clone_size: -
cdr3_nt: TGTGCCAGCAGAGACAGGGGAAATCAGCCCCAGCATTTT
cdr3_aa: CASRDRGNQPQHF

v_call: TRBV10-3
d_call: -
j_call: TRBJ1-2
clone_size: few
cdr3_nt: TGTGCCAGCAGTACCCAGGGGAATGGCTACACCTTC
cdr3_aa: CASSTQGNGYTF

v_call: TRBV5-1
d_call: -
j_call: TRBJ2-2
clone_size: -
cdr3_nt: TGCGCCAGCAGCTTGGAGGGGTCCGGGGAGCTGTTTTTT
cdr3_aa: CASSLEGSGELFF

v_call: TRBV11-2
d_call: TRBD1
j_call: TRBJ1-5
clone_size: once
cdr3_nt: TGTGCCAGCAGCTCCTGGACAGGGCCATCCTCGCCCCAGCATTTT
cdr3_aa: CASSSWTGPSSPQHF

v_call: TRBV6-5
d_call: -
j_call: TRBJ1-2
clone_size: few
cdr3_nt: TGTGCCAGCACCCACCCCCCCTATGGCTACACCTTC
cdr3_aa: CASTHPPYGYTF

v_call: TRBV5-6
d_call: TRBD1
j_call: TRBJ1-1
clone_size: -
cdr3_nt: TGTGCCAGCAACCCGGGACAGGAAAACACTGAAGCTTTCTTT
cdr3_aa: CASNPGQENTEAFF

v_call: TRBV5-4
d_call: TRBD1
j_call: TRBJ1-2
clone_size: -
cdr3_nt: TGTGCCAGCAGCTTGCAGGGGGAGAAAGGCTACACCTTC
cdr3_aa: CASSLQGEKGYTF

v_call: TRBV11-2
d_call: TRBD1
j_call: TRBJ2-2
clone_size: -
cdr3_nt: TGTGCCAGCAGCTGGACAGGGTCGCTCGCCGGGGAGCTGTTTTTT
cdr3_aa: CASSWTGSLAGELFF

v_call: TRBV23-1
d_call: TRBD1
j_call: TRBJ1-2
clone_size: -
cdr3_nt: TGCGCCAGCAGTCAATCGAGGACAGGGACCGGCTACACCTTC
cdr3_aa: CASSQSRTGTGYTF

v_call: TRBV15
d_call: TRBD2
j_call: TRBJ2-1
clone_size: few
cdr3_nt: TGTGCCACCAGCGACCTAGCGGGGGGCCCCGAGCAGTTCTTC
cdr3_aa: CATSDLAGGPEQFF

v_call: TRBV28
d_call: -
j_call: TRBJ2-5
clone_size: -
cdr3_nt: TGTGCCAGCACCCCAGGCGGAGGAACAGTCCAAGAGACCCAGTACTTC
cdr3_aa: CASTPGGGTVQETQYF

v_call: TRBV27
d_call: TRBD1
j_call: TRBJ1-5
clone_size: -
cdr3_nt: TGTGCCAGCAGTTTCCACAAGGGGGCGGAGAGCAATCAGCCCCAGCATTTT
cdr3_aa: CASSFHKGAESNQPQHF

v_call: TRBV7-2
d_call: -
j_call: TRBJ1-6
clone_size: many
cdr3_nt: TGTGCCAGCAGCTTAAATCCAACCGGTTCACCCCTCCACTTT
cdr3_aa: CASSLNPTGSPLHF

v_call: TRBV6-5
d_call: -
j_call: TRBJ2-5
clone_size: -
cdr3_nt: TGTGCCAGCAGTTACTCGGGGGGGCGCGGAGAGACCCAGTACTTC
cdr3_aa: CASSYSGGRGETQYF

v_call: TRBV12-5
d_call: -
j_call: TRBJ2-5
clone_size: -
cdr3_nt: TGTGCTAGTGGTTTGTACGGGGGGCCTGCTAGCGAGACCCAGTACTTC
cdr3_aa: CASGLYGGPASETQYF

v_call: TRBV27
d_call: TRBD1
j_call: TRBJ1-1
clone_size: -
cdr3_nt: TGTGCCAGCAGTTTACGAGGACAGGGGGCGTTGAACACTGAAGCTTTCTTT
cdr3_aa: CASSLRGQGALNTEAFF

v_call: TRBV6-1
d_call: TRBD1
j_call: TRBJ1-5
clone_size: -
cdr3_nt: TGTGCCAGCAGGGGGAGACAGGGCTATCAGCCCCAGCATTTT
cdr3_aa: CASRGRQGYQPQHF

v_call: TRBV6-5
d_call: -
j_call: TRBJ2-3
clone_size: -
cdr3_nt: TGTGCCAGCAGTTGGGTGGACACAGATACGCAGTATTTT
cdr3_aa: CASSWVDTDTQYF

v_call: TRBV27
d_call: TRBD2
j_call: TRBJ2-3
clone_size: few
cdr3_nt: TGTGCCAGCAGGCTAGCGGTACATGATACGCAGTATTTT
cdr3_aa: CASRLAVHDTQYF

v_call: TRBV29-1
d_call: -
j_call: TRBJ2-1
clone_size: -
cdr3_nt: TGCAGCGTTGTCCCAGCCTACGAGGAGCAGTTCTTC
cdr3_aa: CSVVPAYEEQFF